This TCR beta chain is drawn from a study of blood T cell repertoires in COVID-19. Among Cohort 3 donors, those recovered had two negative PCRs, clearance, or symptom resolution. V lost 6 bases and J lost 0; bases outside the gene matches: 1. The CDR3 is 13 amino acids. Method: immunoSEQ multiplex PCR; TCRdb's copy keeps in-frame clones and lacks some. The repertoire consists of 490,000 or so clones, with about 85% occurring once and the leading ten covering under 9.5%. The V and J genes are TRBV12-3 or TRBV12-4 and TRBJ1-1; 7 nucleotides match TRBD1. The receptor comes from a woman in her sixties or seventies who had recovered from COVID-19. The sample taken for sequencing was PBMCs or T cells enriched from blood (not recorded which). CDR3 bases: TGTGCCAGCAGGGGGACAGTGAACACTGAAGCTTTCTTT. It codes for CASRGTVNTEAFF.